The rows below give T cell receptor beta chains drawn from one sample of a study of blood T cell repertoires in COVID-19. The table came from immunoSEQ multiplex PCR; TCRdb's copy has only in-frame clones and leaves some out. The table has tens of thousands of clones, roughly nine tenths seen once; the top ten hold less than 8%. What was sequenced was peripheral blood. The source of these receptors is a man between 65 and 80 years old with active COVID-19. The CDR3 runs from the conserved cysteine through the conserved F or W. Fields, in order: clone size, V gene, D gene, J gene, CDR3 DNA, CDR3 protein. A D gene is named only where the DNA matches it firmly. Clone size appears in some rows only: once, few, many, or a class for an expanded clone.

NA	TRBV23-1	NA	TRBJ1-3	TGCGCCAGCAGTCCAGCAGGACAGACAGAACCGGGAAACACCATATATTTT	CASSPAGQTEPGNTIYF
NA	TRBV3-1/TRBV3-2	NA	TRBJ2-3	TGTGCCAGCAGCTATATAGGAGGGGATTCGCCAGATACGCAGTATTTT	CASSYIGGDSPDTQYF
NA	TRBV10-3	NA	TRBJ2-7	TGTGCCATCAACCGAGGGGGGGGCCTCTACGAGCAGTACTTC	CAINRGGGLYEQYF
NA	TRBV5-1	NA	TRBJ2-7	TGCGCCAGCAGCTTGGTTGCCGGGTTCGAGTACGAGCAGTACTTC	CASSLVAGFEYEQYF
NA	TRBV15	TRBD2	TRBJ2-5	TGTGCCACCAGCAGAGACAACGGGGGGCAAGAGACCCAGTACTTC	CATSRDNGGQETQYF
once	TRBV2	TRBD1	TRBJ2-1	TGTGCCAGCAGTTGGGCGACAGGGGGCAATGAGCAGTTCTTC	CASSWATGGNEQFF
NA	TRBV4-2	NA	TRBJ1-1	TGTGCCAGCAGCCAAGATGAGGGTTTGGAAGCTTTCTTT	CASSQDEGLEAFF
NA	TRBV5-1	NA	TRBJ2-2	TGCGCCAGCAGCTTGCTTCCCCCCACCGGGGAGCTGTTTTTT	CASSLLPPTGELFF
NA	TRBV9	NA	TRBJ2-2	TGTGCCAGCAGCGTAGCATCGACATCCTACACCGGGGAGCTGTTTTTT	CASSVASTSYTGELFF
NA	TRBV7-2	TRBD2	TRBJ2-2	TGTGCCAGCAGCTTATTTTCTAGCGGCAACACCGGGGAGCTGTTTTTT	CASSLFSSGNTGELFF
NA	TRBV19	NA	TRBJ2-7	TGTGCCAGTTCGGGAGTGCCGAGGTCCTACGAGCAGTACTTC	CASSGVPRSYEQYF
NA	TRBV6-1	TRBD2	TRBJ2-3	TGTGCCAGCAGTGAAGCGCTTGGTATTAGCGGGGGCACAGATACGCAGTATTTT	CASSEALGISGGTDTQYF
NA	TRBV29-1	TRBD2	TRBJ2-3	TGCAGCGTTGAATCCCGGGGGGGGGCAGATACGCAGTATTTT	CSVESRGGADTQYF
NA	TRBV19	NA	TRBJ2-7	TGTGCCAGTAGTTCCGACAGGTCCTACGAGCAGTACTTC	CASSSDRSYEQYF
NA	TRBV10-2	NA	TRBJ1-2	TGCGCCAGCAGTGACCGGGGGGAGGGTGGCTACACCTTC	CASSDRGEGGYTF
NA	TRBV30	TRBD1	TRBJ1-6	TGTGCCTTGAGACAGGGTAAAACACCCCTCCACTTT	CALRQGKTPLHF
NA	TRBV2	NA	TRBJ1-4	TGTGCCAGCAGTGATCGGGGGGCCAGTGAAAAACTGTTTTTT	CASSDRGASEKLFF
NA	TRBV5-6	NA	TRBJ2-2	TGTGCCAGCAGCTTATCAGGGGTTCGTACCGGGGAGCTGTTTTTT	CASSLSGVRTGELFF
NA	TRBV5-6	TRBD1	TRBJ2-7	TGTGCCAGCAGCGCAGGGACAGAACTCTACGAGCAGTACTTC	CASSAGTELYEQYF
NA	TRBV5-5	NA	TRBJ2-7	TGTGCCAGCAGCTTGCACAGGTGGTACGAGCAGTACTTC	CASSLHRWYEQYF
NA	TRBV3-1/TRBV3-2	TRBD1	TRBJ2-1	TGTGCCAGCAGCCAAGTCGGGACAGGGGACAATGAGCAGTTCTTC	CASSQVGTGDNEQFF
once	TRBV4-1	TRBD2	TRBJ2-5	TGCGCCAGCAGCACTAGCGGGGGGGCCCGACAGACCCAGTACTTC	CASSTSGGARQTQYF
NA	TRBV12-3/TRBV12-4	NA	TRBJ1-2	TGTGCCAGCAGTTCAGGGGTTCCCTATGGCTACACCTTC	CASSSGVPYGYTF
NA	TRBV11-3	NA	TRBJ2-2	TGTGCCAGCAGCAAAGAGCTGGGGCCGTACACCGGGGAGCTGTTTTTT	CASSKELGPYTGELFF
NA	TRBV18	TRBD2	TRBJ2-3	TGTGCCAGCTCCGAGGTAGCGGGGGTCACAGATACGCAGTATTTT	CASSEVAGVTDTQYF
NA	TRBV11-2	NA	TRBJ2-2	TGTGCCAGCAGCTTGACACCCGACGCGAACACCGGGGAGCTGTTTTTT	CASSLTPDANTGELFF
NA	TRBV3-1/TRBV3-2	TRBD1	TRBJ1-2	TGTGCCAGCAGCCAACTGGACAGGTTCGGCGCTCGTGGCTACACCTTC	CASSQLDRFGARGYTF
NA	TRBV30	TRBD1	TRBJ2-2	TGTGCCTGGAACATCCAGGGGGCTGGCACCGGGGAGCTGTTTTTT	CAWNIQGAGTGELFF
NA	TRBV7-3	NA	TRBJ2-3	TGTGCCAGCAGCACGGGTGAGGATACGCAGTATTTT	CASSTGEDTQYF
NA	TRBV18	TRBD2	TRBJ2-1	TGTGCCAGCTCACCACGGACTAGCGGGGTGAATGAGCAGTTCTTC	CASSPRTSGVNEQFF
NA	TRBV7-2	TRBD2	TRBJ2-1	TGTGCCAGCAGCTTAGCCCCGGGACTAGCGGGTATTGGGTCCTACAATGAGCAGTTCTTC	CASSLAPGLAGIGSYNEQFF
NA	TRBV28	NA	TRBJ1-5	TGTGCCAGCAGTTTAGCTTCCAAGGGCTACGGGGGAGGCCAGCCCCAGCATTTT	CASSLASKGYGGGQPQHF
few	TRBV4-2	NA	TRBJ1-5	TGTGCCAGCAGCCAAGATTCGTCTGATGTCTGGGGCATGAGCAATCAGCCCCAGCATTTT	CASSQDSSDVWGMSNQPQHF
NA	TRBV10-2	TRBD1	TRBJ1-3	TGCGCCAGCAGTCCATCGGTCAGGGGGCCGCGGGGAAACACCATATATTTT	CASSPSVRGPRGNTIYF
NA	TRBV5-4	NA	TRBJ2-3	TGTGCCAGCAGCTTGAGGGGTGCGGATACGCAGTATTTT	CASSLRGADTQYF
NA	TRBV6-2/TRBV6-3	NA	TRBJ1-6	TGTGCCAGCAGCCCTGGAGGTTTCTATAATTCACCCCTCCACTTT	CASSPGGFYNSPLHF
NA	TRBV19	TRBD2	TRBJ2-3	TGTGCCAGTAGTACATCCCAGCGGGGGGGCACAGATACGCAGTATTTT	CASSTSQRGGTDTQYF
NA	TRBV19	TRBD1	TRBJ1-1	TGTGCCAGTAGCCCACAGGGGGTGAACACTGAAGCTTTCTTT	CASSPQGVNTEAFF
once	TRBV3-1/TRBV3-2	TRBD1	TRBJ1-1	TGTGCCAGCAGCCAACCTGCCGGCGGCAGGGGGCCTGGTGAAGCTTTCTTT	CASSQPAGGRGPGEAFF
NA	TRBV12-5	NA	TRBJ1-1	TGTGCTGGACATGGGGAAATGAACACTGAAGCTTTCTTT	CAGHGEMNTEAFF
NA	TRBV5-5	NA	TRBJ1-1	TGTGCCAGCAGCTTGGAGCAGGCTTCATGGACTGAAGCTTTCTTT	CASSLEQASWTEAFF
NA	TRBV19	TRBD1	TRBJ2-7	TGTGCCAGTAGTATGGACAGGAACTACGAGCAGTACTTC	CASSMDRNYEQYF
NA	TRBV7-2	NA	TRBJ1-1	TGTGCCAGCAGCTTTCCCCCATACACTGAAGCTTTCTTT	CASSFPPYTEAFF
once	TRBV7-9	TRBD2	TRBJ2-5	TGTGCCAGCAGCGCCGGGACTAGCGGGACGACCCAGTACTTC	CASSAGTSGTTQYF
NA	TRBV12-3/TRBV12-4	TRBD1	TRBJ2-5	TGTGCCAGCAGTACCCCGGACAGGGCCCAGTACTTC	CASSTPDRAQYF
NA	TRBV4-3	TRBD2	TRBJ2-2	TGCGCCAGCAGCCAAGAGATAGCGGGGACCGGGGAGCTGTTTTTT	CASSQEIAGTGELFF
NA	TRBV7-9	TRBD1	TRBJ2-7	TGTGCCAGCAGCTCCGACAGGGGTTCCCCCTACGAGCAGTACTTC	CASSSDRGSPYEQYF
NA	TRBV21-1	NA	TRBJ1-2	TGTGCCACCCCGGACGGGGGTAAGATTTACCATGGCTACACCTTC	CATPDGGKIYHGYTF
NA	TRBV30	NA	TRBJ1-2	TGTGCCTGGAGTCAGGGCTCCGGACGCTATGGCTACACCTTC	CAWSQGSGRYGYTF
NA	TRBV19	TRBD1	TRBJ1-3	TGTGCCAGTAGTGAAACCGGGACAGCTGGAAACACCATATATTTT	CASSETGTAGNTIYF
once	TRBV5-1	NA	TRBJ2-7	TGCGCCAGCAGAGCCACGGCGCAGGGCTTTTACGAGCAGTACTTC	CASRATAQGFYEQYF
NA	TRBV5-4	TRBD1	TRBJ2-1	TGTGCCAGCAGCTCGATACAGGGGGGCTACAATGAGCAGTTCTTC	CASSSIQGGYNEQFF
NA	TRBV11-2	TRBD2	TRBJ2-7	TGTGCCAGCAGCTCGGGACTAGCGGGGGGGCCCGGGGACGAGCAGTACTTC	CASSSGLAGGPGDEQYF
NA	TRBV3-1/TRBV3-2	NA	TRBJ1-1	TGTGCCAGCAGCCCGGGACTGGAGAACACTGAAGCTTTCTTT	CASSPGLENTEAFF